Listed below are T cell receptor beta chains from one sample, sequenced in a study of OX40 agonist ivuxolimab in advanced cancers. The data were produced by immunoSEQ multiplex PCR, yet TCRdb's version contains in-frame clones alone and is incomplete. This table has around 79,000 clones, 88% appearing once. The sequencing here drew on CD4+ or CD8+ T cells sorted from blood, taken in a trial of the OX40 agonist ivuxolimab. These receptor sequences come from an adult with an advanced solid tumor such as melanoma, head and neck, liver or kidney cancer. CDR3s include the opening cysteine and the closing phenylalanine or tryptophan.

j_call v_call cdr3_aa
TRBJ2-5 TRBV2 CASSQRGGGETQYF
TRBJ2-7 TRBV15 CATSSTPGGEQYF
TRBJ1-5 TRBV6-5 CAAGYQPQHF
TRBJ2-5 TRBV7-9 CASSLDRGARETQYF
TRBJ2-4 TRBV2 CASSETLGTSAKNIQYF
TRBJ2-7 TRBV4-1 CASSPSGSRDEQYF
TRBJ2-4 TRBV5-1 CASSLTVGIAKNIQYF
TRBJ2-1 TRBV7-7 CASSSASPGSSYNEQFF
TRBJ2-3 TRBV5-4 CASSYKGAIDTQYF
TRBJ2-7 TRBV15 CATSSTIYEQYF